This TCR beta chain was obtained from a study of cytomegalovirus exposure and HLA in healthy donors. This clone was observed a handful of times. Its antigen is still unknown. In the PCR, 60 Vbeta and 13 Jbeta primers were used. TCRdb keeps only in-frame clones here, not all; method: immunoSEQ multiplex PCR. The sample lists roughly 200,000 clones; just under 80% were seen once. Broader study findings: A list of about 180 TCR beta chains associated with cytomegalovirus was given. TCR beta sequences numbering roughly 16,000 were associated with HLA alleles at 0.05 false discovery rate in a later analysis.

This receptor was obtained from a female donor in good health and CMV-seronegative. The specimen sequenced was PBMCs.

The CDR3 nucleotides read TGTGCCAGCAGTCCGCGACTAGCGGGAGTTTCTGGGGCCAACGTCCTGACTTTC. Its translation is CASSPRLAGVSGANVLTF. The chain recombines TRBV28 with TRBJ2-6; 12 bases are shared with TRBD2. CDR3 length: 18 residues. Unmatched junction bases numbered 6, after V lost 5 bases and J lost 1 base. Germline V gene data show CDR1 as MDHEN and CDR2 as SYDVKM.